The 27 T cell receptor beta chains below were found in one sample sequenced in a study of T cell responses to AZD1222 COVID-19 vaccine. Sequencing used immunoSEQ multiplex PCR; TCRdb keeps in-frame clones, though not all of them. Of roughly 150,000 clones in the sample, roughly nine tenths were seen once. This specimen consisted of peripheral blood, obtained on day 0 of AZD1222 vaccination. These receptors were taken from an adult in good health.

V gene TRBV2 combines with J gene TRBJ1-5; tentative D call: TRBD1 (6 bases). The V gene lost 4 bases and the J gene lost 4 bases, with 8 bases spanning the gap. The CDR3 has 13 residues. Germline V gene sequence: CDR1 SNHLY, CDR2 FYNNEI. The CDR3 spells CASSAGVNQPQHF. The CDR3 coding sequence is TGTGCCAGCAGTGCAGGGGTAAATCAGCCCCAGCATTTT.

The genes are TRBV2 and TRBJ2-7; D gene uncertain. This CDR3 is built from 11 residues. Germline CDR1 and CDR2: SNHLY and FYNNEI. Trimming left V 3 bases short and J 6 bases short, with 6 bases between. The CDR3 reads CASSDVAEQYF. CDR3 in DNA: TGTGCCAGCAGTGACGTAGCCGAGCAGTACTTC.

The gene calls are TRBV5-5 and TRBJ2-4, with D perhaps TRBD2 (5 bases). Germline V lookup: CDR1 SGHKS, CDR2 YYEKEE (reference sequence). CDR3 length: 14 residues. Trimming took off 0 bases at V and 6 bases at J, with 10 bases between the two ends. The CDR3 DNA follows: TGTGCCAGCAGCTTGGTCAGCGGAGGAAACATTCAGTACTTC. Its protein is CASSLVSGGNIQYF.

The chain carries TRBV30 and TRBJ1-4; D not certain. Germline CDR1 reads GTSNPN; CDR2 reads SVGIG (reference sequence). V lost 3 bases and J lost 7, with 9 bases in between. This CDR3 comprises 12 residues. In DNA, the CDR3 is TGTGCCTGGAGACTTGGGGTTGAAAAACTGTTTTTT. Protein sequence: CAWRLGVEKLFF.

The rearrangement joins TRBV4-1 to TRBJ2-1, with TRBD2 identical over 11 bases. The V gene end was trimmed by 4 bases and the J gene end by 9 bases; junction bases not matched to a gene: 8. In germline, CDR1 is MGHRA, CDR2 YSYEKL. The CDR3 has 15 residues. The CDR3, as DNA: TGCGCCAGCAGCCCACTAGCGGGGGCGAGACGTGAGCAGTTCTTC. Translation: CASSPLAGARREQFF.

The rearrangement joins TRBV19 to TRBJ1-1; TRBD1 might be the D (5 bases). Germline CDR1 is LNHDA and CDR2 is SQIVND (reference sequence). Trimming removed 11 bases from V and 3 bases from J, with 7 bases in between. This CDR3 has 10 residues. CDR3 nucleotides: TGTGCCGTGGGGGACACTGAAGCTTTCTTT. It specifies CAVGDTEAFF.

The CDR3 sequence is CASSFGSGGANEQFF. The CDR3 DNA sequence: TGTGCCAGCAGTTTCGGTAGCGGGGGGGCCAATGAGCAGTTCTTC. V gene TRBV27 combines with J gene TRBJ2-1, with 11 bases aligning to TRBD2. Trimming at V came to 3 bases and at J to 6 bases, leaving 4 bases not matched to a gene. The CDR3 length is 15 residues. CDR1 is MNHEY and CDR2 is SMNVEV in the germline V gene (reference sequence).

A note on this clone: The junction does not match germline at one end; this may be a read error. This chain connects TRBV12-3 or TRBV12-4 to TRBJ2-1; D is possibly TRBD2 (6 bases). This CDR3 comprises 12 residues. The CDR3: CASSSGLFMGIF. The CDR3 DNA reads as TGTGCCAGCAGTTCCGGACTATTCATGGGGATCTTC.

V gene TRBV3-1 (or the pseudogene TRBV3-2) combines with J gene TRBJ2-4; D perhaps matches TRBD1 (7 bases). With 8 bases removed from V and 7 bases from J, the gap between germline ends came to 15 bases. The CDR3 is made up of 13 amino acids. The germline V gene encodes CDR1 LGHDT and CDR2 YNNKEL (reference sequence). CDR3 in amino acids: CASGSSGGNIQYF. In DNA, the CDR3 is TGTGCCAGCGGCTCATCAGGGGGGAACATTCAGTACTTC.

The V and J genes are TRBV15 and TRBJ1-6, with 8 bases identical to TRBD1. This CDR3 has 15 residues. Losses at the gene ends were 1 base for V and 10 bases for J; bases not matched to a gene: 6. From germline, CDR1 is LNHNV and CDR2 YYDKDF (reference sequence). As DNA, the CDR3 is TGTGCCACCAGCAGAGGACAGGGGCTCGAATCACCCCTCCACTTT. It specifies CATSRGQGLESPLHF.

The genes are TRBV6-1 and TRBJ1-6; D not resolved. V was cut by 1 base and J by 13 bases, with 8 bases left in between. The germline CDR1 and CDR2 sequences are MNHNS and SASEGT. The CDR3 has 12 residues. CDR3 residues: CASSEGQRPLHF. The CDR3 DNA is TGTGCCAGCAGTGAAGGTCAACGGCCCCTCCACTTT.

The rearrangement joins TRBV25-1 to TRBJ2-3; D gene ambiguous. The CDR3 is made up of 14 amino acids. Looked up from germline, CDR1 is MGHDK and CDR2 is SYGVNS. Trimming took off 2 bases at V and 6 bases at J, with 12 bases between the two ends. CDR3 in DNA: TGTGCCAGCAGTGAAGATGATTTCTGGGATACGCAGTATTTT. Translated: CASSEDDFWDTQYF.

V usage is TRBV18 and J usage is TRBJ2-2; D gene unclear. The germline V gene encodes CDR1 KGHSH and CDR2 LQKENI. The V end lost 0 bases, the J end lost 2 bases, and 4 bases lay between the germline ends. The CDR3 consists of 14 residues. The CDR3 is CASSPPQNTGELFF. For the CDR3, the DNA is TGTGCCAGCTCACCACCGCAAAACACCGGGGAGCTGTTTTTT.

This clone has a single count. V is TRBV5-6 and J is TRBJ2-7; D not resolved. With 0 bases removed from V and 3 bases from J, the gap between germline ends came to 13 bases. Germline CDR1 and CDR2: SGHDT and YYEEEE. The CDR3 runs to 15 residues. The CDR3 DNA reads as TGTGCCAGCAGCTTGGCGGGTCAGGCTCACTACGAGCAGTACTTC. Encoded protein: CASSLAGQAHYEQYF.

The V and J genes are TRBV7-8 and TRBJ1-5; D not resolved. The CDR3 is 16 residues long. Between the trimmed V and J ends, which lost 5 bases and 0 bases, there was a span of 14 bases. Germline V lookup: CDR1 SGHVS, CDR2 FQNEAQ. In DNA, the CDR3 is TGTGCCAGCAGCCTAGACGGACCGTATAGCAATCAGCCCCAGCATTTT. It yields the protein CASSLDGPYSNQPQHF.

In its sample, this clone was seen once. The genes are TRBV6-5 and TRBJ2-1; TRBD1 agrees at 9 bases. The trim removed 2 bases at V and 8 bases at J, leaving 4 bases unmatched. The CDR3 is 14 residues long. Germline CDR1 and CDR2: MNHEY and SVGAGI. CDR3 sequence: CASSYGTGRYEQFF. CDR3 DNA sequence: TGTGCCAGCAGTTACGGGACAGGGCGCTATGAGCAGTTCTTC.

This sequence joins TRBV5-6 and TRBJ1-2, with D hard to call. CDR3 size: 13 residues. Germline CDR1 reads SGHDT; CDR2 reads YYEEEE. V was cut by 0 bases and J by 6 bases, with 9 bases left in between. CDR3: CASSLATGDGYTF. CDR3 bases: TGTGCCAGCAGCTTGGCAACCGGGGATGGCTACACCTTC.

This sequence joins TRBV3-1 (or the pseudogene TRBV3-2) and TRBJ1-1; D gene unclear. The CDR3 is 14 residues long. Trimming removed 0 bases at V and 3 bases at J, with 8 bases between. From germline, CDR1 is LGHDT and CDR2 YNNKEL (reference sequence). The CDR3 loop is CASSQETEYTEAFF. CDR3 bases: TGTGCCAGCAGCCAAGAGACGGAATACACTGAAGCTTTCTTT.

This chain connects TRBV29-1 to TRBJ2-3; 7 bases are shared with TRBD1. This CDR3 has 15 residues. CDR1 and CDR2 (germline): SQVTM, ANQGSEA. V gave up 5 bases and J gave up 4 bases; unmatched junction bases: 12. The CDR3 is CSVLMTGRFPDTQYF. The CDR3 region has the DNA TGCAGCGTTCTCATGACAGGGCGTTTTCCAGATACGCAGTATTTT.

The rearrangement joins TRBV5-1 to TRBJ1-1; D is ambiguous. The length of the CDR3 is 14 residues. V lost 6 bases and J 0 bases, leaving 12 bases between the germline ends. CDR1 and CDR2 (germline): SGHRS, YFSETQ. Written as DNA, the CDR3 is TGCGCCAGCACCCGTGGGGAAGTGAACACTGAAGCTTTCTTT. Its translation: CASTRGEVNTEAFF.

This clone was seen a few times. CDR3 in amino acids: CASSPTVTGGTIYF. DNA for the CDR3: TGCGCCAGCAGCCCGACAGTAACCGGGGGCACCATATATTTT. The chain employs TRBV5-1 and TRBJ1-3; TRBD1 might be the D (5 bases). In germline, CDR1 is SGHRS, CDR2 YFSETQ. This CDR3 spans 14 amino acids. Trimming shortened V by 4 bases and J by 9 bases, and 17 bases separated the two germline ends.

This chain joins TRBV7-9 and TRBJ1-5; D might be TRBD1 (5 bases). V was shortened by 0 bases and J by 8 bases, with 8 bases between the two germline ends. In germline, CDR1 is SEHNR, CDR2 FQNEAQ (reference sequence). The CDR3 length is 13 residues. CDR3 amino acids: CASSLASREPQHF. The CDR3, as DNA: TGTGCCAGCAGCTTAGCCTCCAGGGAGCCCCAGCATTTT.

V is TRBV7-2 and J is TRBJ1-5, with 9 bases fitting TRBD1. CDR1 is SGHTA and CDR2 is FQGNSA in the germline V gene. The CDR3 has 18 amino acids. V lost 1 base, J lost 4 bases, and 11 bases stayed unmatched. CDR3 in amino acids: CASSLVSGTGYLNQPQHF. The CDR3 coding sequence is TGTGCCAGCAGCTTAGTGTCCGGGACAGGGTATTTAAATCAGCCCCAGCATTTT.

The count of this clone is one. This rearrangement joins TRBV28 to TRBJ1-1; no definite D call. The germline V gene encodes CDR1 MDHEN and CDR2 SYDVKM. The CDR3 extends over 15 amino acids. Trimming removed 2 bases from V and 0 bases from J, with 10 bases in between. Written as DNA, the CDR3 is TGTGCCAGCAGTTTAGGGTCTCGCCTGAACACTGAAGCTTTCTTT. Amino acid sequence: CASSLGSRLNTEAFF.

The DNA for the CDR3 is TGCGCCAGCAGCAGGGGACAGGGGGTCTACGAGCAGTACGTC. Residues: CASSRGQGVYEQYV. The chain couples TRBV5-1 to TRBJ2-7, with 11 bases lining up with TRBD1. CDR1 is SGHRS and CDR2 is YFSETQ in the germline V gene. The length of the CDR3 is 14 residues. Trimming cost V 4 bases and J 3 bases; bases outside gene matches: 3.

The chain combines TRBV28 with TRBJ2-7; D not certain. Germline assignment: CDR1 MDHEN and CDR2 SYDVKM. This CDR3 region has 15 residues. Trimming left V 3 bases short and J 7 bases short, with 19 bases between. CDR3 coding DNA: TGTGCCAGCAGTTTTAATTCGCAGGCCTCTAGGGAGCAGTACTTC. This gives the protein CASSFNSQASREQYF.

The J gene is TRBJ2-5, the V gene TRBV7-9; 11 positions match TRBD2. V was clipped by 5 bases and J by 0 bases; unmatched bases: 8. CDR1 is SEHNR and CDR2 is FQNEAQ in the germline V gene (reference sequence). CDR3 size: 17 residues. CDR3 loop: CASSPRGLAEYQETQYF. CDR3 DNA: TGTGCCAGCAGCCCTCGGGGACTAGCGGAGTACCAAGAGACCCAGTACTTC.